These 7 T cell receptor beta chains were sequenced from one sample in a study of blood T cells in healthy people across ages. A sample-barcoded 5' primer and a J-beta primer mix were used in a second PCR of about 7 to 11 cycles. TCRdb itself ran the 5' RACE reads through MiXCR, one entry per CDR3 protein. The sample contains a few hundred thousand distinct CDR3 sequences, about half of which appear only once. The sequenced sample consisted of blood. The source of these receptors is a man aged 55 to 70 in good health.

For the CDR3, the DNA is TGTGCCAGCATGCTGCGGGGGGGGAGTGAGCAGTACTTC. This gives the protein CASMLRGGSEQYF. The chain is built from TRBV12-3 or TRBV12-4 and TRBJ2-5; 9 bases are a match to TRBD2. CDR3 length equals 13 residues. V trimming: 7 bases; J trimming: 11 bases; junction bases outside the gene matches: 11.

The chain couples TRBV7-2 to TRBJ2-2, with D unclear. V lost 5 bases, J lost 8 bases, and 6 bases lay in between. The CDR3 is made up of 11 amino acids. Germline-derived CDR1 and CDR2 are SGHTA and FQGNSA. As DNA, the CDR3 is TGTGCCAGCAGCCAGAGAGGGGAGCTGTTTTTT. This gives the protein CASSQRGELFF.

The chain uses TRBV20-1 and TRBJ2-1, with D possibly being TRBD1 or TRBD2 (6 bases each). V was shortened by 4 bases and J by 6 bases, with 13 bases between the two germline ends. Germline-derived CDR1 and CDR2 are DFQATT and SNEGSKA (reference sequence). The CDR3 consists of 13 residues. Here the CDR3 DNA reads TGCAGTGCTACCGGGGGCAGTTTCAATGAGCAGTTCTTC. Translated: CSATGGSFNEQFF.

The chain recombines TRBV6-1 with TRBJ2-7; D gene ambiguous. CDR3 length equals 15 residues. Trimming stripped 1 base from V and 2 bases from J, with 12 bases between. CDR1 is MNHNS, CDR2 SASEGT, per germline. CDR3 nucleotides: TGTGCCAGCAGTGAAGAGTACAACCTCACCTACGAGCAGTACTTC. This translates into CASSEEYNLTYEQYF.

The genes are TRBV6-4 and TRBJ1-5; D may be TRBD1 (6 bases). The germline V gene encodes CDR1 MRHNA and CDR2 SNTAGT. The CDR3 extends over 14 amino acids. Trimming removed 3 bases at V and 7 bases at J, with 13 bases between. CDR3 in DNA: TGTGCCAGCAGTGAGCGGGGGGGCGGGCAGCCCCAGCATTTT. Encoded protein: CASSERGGGQPQHF.

A remark on this clonotype: Mismatch with germline at one junction end may stem from a read error. The chain has TRBV20-1 and TRBJ2-3; 14 bases match TRBD2. CDR1 and CDR2 from the germline V gene are DFQATT and SNEGSKA (reference sequence). This CDR3 contains 15 residues. The CDR3 sequence is CSATGTSGSPDAQYF. For the CDR3, the DNA is TGCAGTGCTACTGGGACTAGCGGGAGTCCAGATGCGCAGTATTTT.

This sequence joins TRBV12-3 or TRBV12-4 and TRBJ2-3, with TRBD1 matching over 11 bases. CDR3 size: 14 residues. Trimming removed 6 bases from V and 4 bases from J; junction bases left unmatched: 3. In DNA, the CDR3 is TGTGCCAGCAGACCGGGACAGGGGGCAGATACGCAGTATTTT. Amino acid sequence: CASRPGQGADTQYF.